This T cell receptor (beta chain) originates from a study of OX40 agonist ivuxolimab in advanced cancers. Study-wide findings and caveats: Expanded clones were, on average, more numerous in CD8+ T cells than in CD4+.

This clone was counted a few times. What it recognizes is unknown. Data came from immunoSEQ multiplex PCR; TCRdb stores just in-frame clones and leaves some out. The table has approximately 98,000 clones, under 85% seen once. The sequence derives from an adult with an advanced solid tumor such as melanoma, head and neck, liver or kidney cancer. Sequencing was performed on CD4+ or CD8+ T cells sorted from blood, taken in a trial of the OX40 agonist ivuxolimab.

The CDR3 region has the DNA TGTGCCAGTTTCCGGGGCGTTTATGGCTACACCTTC. It translates to CASFRGVYGYTF. The chain combines TRBV19 with TRBJ1-2; the D gene is possibly TRBD1 (5 bases). The V gene's germline CDR1 is LNHDA and CDR2 SQIVND (reference sequence). CDR3 length: 12 amino acids. V was pared by 8 bases and J by 5 bases, with 12 bases between.